A selection of T cell receptor beta chains follows, all from one sample in a study of monozygotic twins with inflammatory bowel disease. TCRdb re-called the 5' RACE reads and shows each CDR3 protein once, DNA omitted. This sample's table reports approximately 390,000 distinct CDR3 sequences. The sequencing sample was made of blood. The receptor source for this set is a human donor with ulcerative colitis or Crohn's disease, or a healthy co-twin of an affected twin (not recorded which). Each CDR3 is given with its conserved first and last residue. The order of the fields is V gene, J gene, CDR3 protein.

TRBV10-3	TRBJ2-1	CAISGQTTYNEQFF
TRBV20-1	TRBJ2-3	CSASRSRGSTDTQYF
TRBV5-6	TRBJ2-7	CASNKKRLTGDYEQYF
TRBV7-9	TRBJ2-6	CASSPRQGLSGANVLTF
TRBV2	TRBJ2-3	CASSFQEVRVDTQYF
TRBV6-2/TRBV6-3	TRBJ1-5	CASSPRGRNQPQHF
TRBV5-1	TRBJ1-6	CASSLDVSGGSPLHF
TRBV7-3	TRBJ2-5	CASSLNGRGIGETQYF
TRBV9	TRBJ1-1	CASSVTTGAKSEAFF
TRBV11-2	TRBJ2-5	CASSLDIAGKETQYF
TRBV5-3	TRBJ2-7	CARSCPGQGYEQYF
TRBV20-1	TRBJ2-1	CSAGAGARGEQFF
TRBV6-1	TRBJ2-7	CASTPREGVYEQYF
TRBV7-3	TRBJ2-7	CASSWGAGSYEQYF
TRBV15	TRBJ2-1	CATSRSGAYNEQFF
TRBV5-1	TRBJ2-7	CASSQGAPYEQYF
TRBV27	TRBJ2-7	CASSLDRAPVYEQYF
TRBV7-2	TRBJ2-5	CASSPSSGLQETQYF
TRBV20-1	TRBJ1-1	CSARYRNTEAFF
TRBV20-1	TRBJ1-5	CSALTGGSNQPQHF
TRBV29-1	TRBJ2-1	CSPDLGLAGSVDNEQFF
TRBV20-1	TRBJ1-6	CSARARLGESSPLHF
TRBV7-9	TRBJ2-1	CASSPLRGQTYNEQFF
TRBV30	TRBJ2-2	CAWRERNTGELFF
TRBV7-2	TRBJ2-3	CASSRGGYTQYF
TRBV21-1	TRBJ1-5	CASGRQGLSNQPQHF
TRBV29-1	TRBJ1-1	CSVKFGVMNTEAFF
TRBV6-1	TRBJ2-1	CASSALKAESSYNEQFF
TRBV5-4	TRBJ2-5	CASSFSGAKETQYF
TRBV15	TRBJ1-3	CATSRDKVARAIYF
TRBV20-1	TRBJ2-3	CSASPGTGNQYF
TRBV5-1	TRBJ2-2	CASSLMASGPNGELFF
TRBV20-1	TRBJ2-1	CSARERAGSSYNEQFF
TRBV14	TRBJ2-3	CASSQDLGGRTDTQYF
TRBV3-1	TRBJ2-1	CASSLAGGFNEQFF
TRBV5-1	TRBJ2-2	CASSGGFGELFF
TRBV27	TRBJ2-1	CASSLSRSHEQFF
TRBV5-4	TRBJ2-3	CASSVQTDTQYF
TRBV7-2	TRBJ2-7	CASSLKGVHEQYF
TRBV29-1	TRBJ2-1	CSVVQGHNEQFF
TRBV3-1	TRBJ1-1	CASSHESRTEAFF
TRBV20-1	TRBJ2-7	CSASQLAGGYEQYF